This entry lists 4 T cell receptor beta chains sequenced from one sample in a study of cytomegalovirus exposure and HLA in healthy donors. 60 Vbeta and 13 Jbeta primers were used in PCR. Sequencing was performed with immunoSEQ multiplex PCR; in TCRdb, only in-frame clones are kept and a portion is missing. The profile shows approximately 110,000 clones, over 75% of them singletons. The sequenced material came from PBMCs. The receptors were gathered from a woman aged 25 to 39 in good health and CMV-seropositive.

The V call is TRBV29-1, the J call TRBJ1-1, with D perhaps matching TRBD1 (6 bases). Deletions cut 7 bases from V and 0 bases from J, with 12 bases between. This CDR3 has 13 residues. The germline V gene encodes CDR1 SQVTM and CDR2 ANQGSEA. The CDR3 region is CSGWDTLNTEAFF. The CDR3 bases are TGCAGCGGATGGGACACCCTGAACACTGAAGCTTTCTTT.

The V gene is TRBV9, the J gene TRBJ1-2; TRBD1 matches 8 bases. V lost 4 bases to trimming and J lost 7 bases; unmatched junction nucleotides: 12. CDR3 length equals 15 residues. In germline, CDR1 is SGDLS, CDR2 YYNGEE. CDR3 in DNA: TGTGCCAGCAGCACAGGGGGGGAGGGGTATGGTGGCTACACCTTC. Translation: CASSTGGEGYGGYTF. Drawing the rest from reference TRBV9 and TRBJ1-2, the complete variable domain is DSGVTQTPKHLITATGQRVTLRCSPRSGDLSVYWYQQSLDQGLQFLIQYYNGEERAKGNILERFSAQQFPDLHSELNLSSLELGDSALYFCASSTGGEGYGGYTFGSGTRLTVV.

The V call is TRBV2, the J call TRBJ1-1; TRBD1 agrees at 7 bases. J gave up 6 bases and V 6 bases, and 10 bases lay outside the gene matches. The CDR3 length is 14 residues. The germline CDR1 and CDR2 sequences are SNHLY and FYNNEI. CDR3 loop: CASRFGRGLAEAFF. The CDR3 DNA sequence: TGTGCCAGCAGGTTCGGCAGGGGGTTGGCTGAAGCTTTCTTT.

The chain has TRBV19 and TRBJ2-3; 11 bases agree with TRBD1. The V gene's germline CDR1 is LNHDA and CDR2 SQIVND (reference sequence). CDR3 length equals 16 residues. The J segment lost 2 bases and the V segment lost 7 bases, leaving 8 bases of the junction unmatched. DNA of the CDR3: TGTGCCAGTACCGGGACAGGGGGAGGCTTCACAGATACGCAGTATTTT. This sequence encodes CASTGTGGGFTDTQYF.